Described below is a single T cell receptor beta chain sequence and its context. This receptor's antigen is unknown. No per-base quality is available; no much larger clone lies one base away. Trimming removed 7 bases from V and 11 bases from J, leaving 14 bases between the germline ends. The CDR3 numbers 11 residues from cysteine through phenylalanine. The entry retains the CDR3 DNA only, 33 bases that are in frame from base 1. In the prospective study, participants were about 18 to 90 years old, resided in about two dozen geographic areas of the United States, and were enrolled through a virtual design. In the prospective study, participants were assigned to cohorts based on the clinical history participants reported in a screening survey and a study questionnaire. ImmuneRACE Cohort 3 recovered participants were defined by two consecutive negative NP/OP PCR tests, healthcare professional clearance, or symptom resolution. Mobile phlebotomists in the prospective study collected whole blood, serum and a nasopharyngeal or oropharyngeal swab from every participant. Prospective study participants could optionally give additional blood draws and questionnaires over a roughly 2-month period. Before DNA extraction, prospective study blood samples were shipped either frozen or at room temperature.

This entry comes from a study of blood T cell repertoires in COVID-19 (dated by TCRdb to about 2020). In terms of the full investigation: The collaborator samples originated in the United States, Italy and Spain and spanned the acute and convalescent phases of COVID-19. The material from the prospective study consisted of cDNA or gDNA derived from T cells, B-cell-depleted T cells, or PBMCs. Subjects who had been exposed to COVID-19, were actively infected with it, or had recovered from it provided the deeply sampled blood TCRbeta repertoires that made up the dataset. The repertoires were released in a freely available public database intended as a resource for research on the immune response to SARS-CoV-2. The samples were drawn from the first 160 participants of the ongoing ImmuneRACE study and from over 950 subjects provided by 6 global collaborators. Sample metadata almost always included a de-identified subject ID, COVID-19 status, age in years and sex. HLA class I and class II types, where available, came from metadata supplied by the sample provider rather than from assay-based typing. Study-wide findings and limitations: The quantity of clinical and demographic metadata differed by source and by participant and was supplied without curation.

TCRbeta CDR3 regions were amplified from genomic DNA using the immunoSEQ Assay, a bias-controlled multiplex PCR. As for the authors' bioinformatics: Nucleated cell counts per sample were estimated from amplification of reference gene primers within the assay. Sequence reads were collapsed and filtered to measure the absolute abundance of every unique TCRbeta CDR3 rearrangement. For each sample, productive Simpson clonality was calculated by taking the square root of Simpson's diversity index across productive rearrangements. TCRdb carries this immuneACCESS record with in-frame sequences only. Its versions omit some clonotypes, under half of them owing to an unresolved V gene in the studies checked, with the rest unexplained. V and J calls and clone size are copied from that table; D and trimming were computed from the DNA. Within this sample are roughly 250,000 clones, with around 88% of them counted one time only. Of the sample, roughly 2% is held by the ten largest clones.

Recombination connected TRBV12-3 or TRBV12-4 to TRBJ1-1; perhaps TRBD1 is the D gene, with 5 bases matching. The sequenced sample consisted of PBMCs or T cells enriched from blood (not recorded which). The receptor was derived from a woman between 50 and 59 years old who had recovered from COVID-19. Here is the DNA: TGTGCCAGCAACTCCCTGCGGGGGGCTTTCTTT. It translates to CASNSLRGAFF.